These 6 T cell receptor beta chains share one sample of origin, sequenced in a study of T-cell reconstitution after alpha-beta-depleted transplantation in children (dated by TCRdb to 2015 to 2016). What this sample's treatment or condition label stands for: allogeneic hematopoietic cell transplantation with graft depleted of TCRalphabeta T cells and CD19 B cells. The method behind the library was PCR. Sequencing took place on an Illumina HiSeq 2500. TCR library preparation used molecular barcoding, with unique molecular identifiers applied to normalize quantification of the TCRbeta repertoire. Using fastp at Q25 and MiXCR, TCRdb reprocessed the public reads and kept productive beta chains. A single entry per CDR3 protein holds the most common genes and DNA from its merged rows. The table for this sample lists about 190,000 distinct CDR3 sequences; more than 9.5% of them were counted only once. The ten largest make up 13% of the sample.

The sample consisted of PBMCs, taken before TCRalphabeta/CD19-depleted stem cell transplant. These TCRs come from a boy aged 2-15 years with acute myeloid leukemia, due to receive a stem cell transplant.

This clonotype was seen many times. The chain joins TRBV27 to TRBJ1-4; no firm D call. The CDR3 is 14 residues long. The germline V gene encodes CDR1 MNHEY and CDR2 SMNVEV (reference sequence). V gave up 2 bases and J gave up 6 bases, with 10 bases separating them. CDR3 protein: CASSLGFMDEKLFF. The DNA for the CDR3 is TGTGCCAGCAGTTTAGGGTTTATGGATGAAAAACTGTTTTTT.

This clonotype was observed many times. V is TRBV20-1 and J is TRBJ1-1, with D unclear. The ends were cut back, 1 base at V and 0 bases at J, with 6 bases in the middle. The CDR3 runs to 13 residues. Germline CDR1 reads DFQATT; CDR2 reads SNEGSKA (reference sequence). The CDR3, as DNA: TGCAGTGCTAGAGGTGCAGTGAACACTGAAGCTTTCTTT. Translating it yields CSARGAVNTEAFF.

With regard to this clonotype: A much larger clone is a single base away; this may be a read error. This chain joins TRBV27 and TRBJ2-2, with D perhaps TRBD2 (6 bases). Germline V gene sequence: CDR1 MNHEY, CDR2 SMNVEV (reference sequence). This CDR3 region has 13 residues. The chain's CDR3 is CVSSHAGSGELFF. The CDR3 DNA sequence: TGTGTCAGCAGCCACGCGGGAAGCGGGGAGCTGTTTTTT.

Ten or more counts support this clonotype. The CDR3 coding sequence is TGTGCCATCAGTGAGTTCAATGAGCAGTTCTTC. Amino acids: CAISEFNEQFF. The V and J genes are TRBV10-3 and TRBJ2-1, with no clear D. From germline, CDR1 is ENHRY and CDR2 SYGVKD. CDR3 length equals 11 residues. Deletions cut 1 base from V and 6 bases from J, with 1 base between.

There are many counts of this clonotype. At one end, the junction sequence differs from germline, possibly due to a read error. The chain joins TRBV14 to TRBJ2-3; tentatively, D is TRBD1 or TRBD2 (5 bases each). The CDR3 contains 14 residues. Germline values: CDR1 SGHDN, CDR2 FVKESK. The CDR3 coding sequence is TGTGCCAGCAGCCTAAGGGGACCCACAGATACGCATTATTTT. As protein: CASSLRGPTDTHYF.

This clonotype was seen ten or more times. The chain has TRBV5-1 and TRBJ2-7; D may be TRBD1 (5 bases). V lost 4 bases and J 2 bases, leaving 19 bases between the germline ends. In germline, CDR1 is SGHRS, CDR2 YFSETQ. This CDR3 is built from 16 residues. CDR3 nucleotides: TGCGCCAGCAGCCAGCACCCAGGGCGCAGTCCCTACGAGCAGTACGTC. Translated: CASSQHPGRSPYEQYV.